This T cell receptor beta chain is from a study of blood T cell repertoires in COVID-19. Whole-study context: Sites in the United States, Italy and Spain provided acute and convalescent COVID-19 samples. The cDNA or gDNA used as material had been derived from T cells, B-cell-depleted T cells, or PBMCs.

This CDR3 contains 14 residues. Germline V gene lookup returns CDR1 MGHDK and CDR2 SYGVNS. Trimming removed 0 bases at V and 0 bases at J, with 4 bases between. Authors' data handling: The assay estimated nucleated cells by amplifying reference gene primers. The method was immunoSEQ multiplex PCR; TCRdb's version includes in-frame clones alone and lacks a portion of them. That table gives V, J and clone size, and the DNA gave D and trimming. The sample includes 200,000 to 250,000 clones, more than 80% of them seen just once. This rearrangement joins TRBV25-1 to TRBJ2-3; D call uncertain. The sample taken for sequencing was peripheral blood. The receptor's source is a man under 40 with COVID-19, enrolled during active disease. CDR3 amino acids: CASSEYLSTDTQYF. DNA of the CDR3: TGTGCCAGCAGTGAATATTTAAGCACAGATACGCAGTATTTT.